Below, 10 T cell receptor beta chains from the same sample are listed, as sequenced in a study of human T cells and chemical hapten exposure. Specified time point: patch test 1, 2 weeks after DPC sensitization. Treatment: therapeutic diphenylcyclopropenone sensitization with weekly scalp DPC. TCRdb fed the RACE reads into MiXCR, producing one record per CDR3 protein. The data contain 95,000 to 150,000 distinct CDR3 sequences, roughly 13% of them singletons. Material: whole blood, obtained in connection with sensitization to the hapten diphenylcyclopropenone (DPC). The receptors come from a young man with alopecia areata. Some clones in this sample may be carry-over from other donors' samples.

This clonotype showed up many times. The junction and the germline gene differ at one end; a read error may be behind it. The V and J genes are TRBV11-2 and TRBJ2-1; TRBD2 matches 10 bases. The V gene's germline CDR1 is SGHAT and CDR2 FQNNGV. The CDR3 spans 16 residues. The CDR3 spells CASSKGSGGPYNKQFF. The CDR3 DNA follows: TGTGCCAGCAGCAAAGGTAGCGGGGGGCCGTACAATAAGCAGTTCTTC.

This clonotype has a handful of counts. The rearrangement joins TRBV4-1 to TRBJ2-7, with a possible D match to TRBD1 (6 bases). The germline CDR1 and CDR2 sequences are MGHRA and YSYEKL. This CDR3 contains 13 residues. With 2 bases removed from V and 7 bases from J, the gap between germline ends came to 12 bases. The CDR3 DNA follows: TGCGCCAGCAGCCAACCACAGGGTCGAGAGCAGTACTTC. Translation: CASSQPQGREQYF.

The chain employs TRBV6-2 or TRBV6-3 and TRBJ1-6; a possible D gene is TRBD1 (5 bases). Trimming removed 5 bases at V and 10 bases at J, with 15 bases between. Germline lookup yields CDR1 MNHEY and CDR2 SVGEGT. CDR3 length: 14 residues. DNA of the CDR3: TGTGCCAGCAGTGAAGGGACTTTGGGCTCACCCCTCCACTTT. It encodes CASSEGTLGSPLHF.

The chain links TRBV19 to TRBJ1-1; TRBD1 might be the D (5 bases). CDR1 is LNHDA, CDR2 SQIVND, per germline (reference sequence). V was pared by 1 base and J by 0 bases, with 15 bases between. This CDR3 has 17 residues. CDR3 DNA: TGTGCCAGTAGTATAGGCGCCAGGGAATTGATGAACACTGAAGCTTTCTTT. It yields the protein CASSIGARELMNTEAFF. Filled out from reference TRBV19 and TRBJ1-1, the complete variable domain reads DGGITQSPKYLFRKEGQNVTLSCEQNLNHDAMYWYRQDPGQGLRLIYYSQIVNDFQKGDIAEGYSVSREKKESFPLTVTSAQKNPTAFYLCASSIGARELMNTEAFFGQGTRLTVV.

The chain uses TRBV12-3 or TRBV12-4 and TRBJ1-2; D is unclear. The length of the CDR3 is 14 residues. The V gene lost 1 base and the J gene lost 4 bases, with 10 bases spanning the gap. CDR3 residues: CASSLETKGYGYTF. The CDR3 coding sequence is TGTGCCAGCAGTTTAGAAACAAAAGGCTATGGCTACACCTTC.

The V call is TRBV7-8, the J call TRBJ2-1; 12 nucleotides line up with TRBD2. Trimming at V came to 3 bases and at J to 7 bases, leaving 4 bases not matched to a gene. From germline, CDR1 is SGHVS and CDR2 FQNEAQ. This CDR3 spans 15 amino acids. This CDR3 is CASSFPLAGGNEQFF. DNA of the CDR3: TGTGCCAGCAGCTTCCCACTAGCGGGGGGAAATGAGCAGTTCTTC.

Only a few counts were recorded for this clonotype. This chain connects TRBV7-2 to TRBJ2-1, with TRBD2 matching over 10 bases. The CDR3 length is 15 residues. The V gene end was trimmed by 7 bases and the J gene end by 6 bases; junction bases not matched to a gene: 9. The germline gives CDR1 SGHTA, CDR2 FQGNSA. DNA of the CDR3: TGTGCCAGCACCATAGCGGGGGGTGTTGGCAATGAGCAGTTCTTC. Protein sequence: CASTIAGGVGNEQFF.

The CDR3 is CASSYRETDTQYF. CDR3 sequence (DNA): TGTGCCAGCAGTTACCGGGAGACAGATACGCAGTATTTT. V is TRBV6-6 and J is TRBJ2-3; D is possibly TRBD2 (6 bases). V was pared by 2 bases and J by 3 bases, with 6 bases between. The V gene's germline CDR1 is MNHNY and CDR2 SVGAGI (reference sequence). The CDR3 is 13 amino acids.

This clonotype came up many times. V gene TRBV7-9 combines with J gene TRBJ2-3, with D possibly matching TRBD2 (6 bases). V lost 8 bases to trimming and J lost 1 base, with 7 bases between them. CDR1 is SEHNR and CDR2 is FQNEAQ in the germline V gene (reference sequence). CDR3 length: 12 residues. The CDR3: CASQRGTDTQYF. CDR3 in DNA: TGTGCCAGCCAGCGGGGCACAGATACGCAGTATTTT.

This clonotype has only a few counts. This chain joins TRBV29-1 and TRBJ2-5; D remains ambiguous. The ends were cut back, 4 bases at V and 3 bases at J, with 6 bases in the middle. The germline gives CDR1 SQVTM, CDR2 ANQGSEA. The CDR3 has 11 residues. In nucleotides, the CDR3 is TGCAGCGTTGGGGCAGAAGAGACCCAGTACTTC. Its translation: CSVGAEETQYF. Using reference TRBV29-1 and TRBJ2-5 for the parts outside the CDR3, the full variable domain is SAVISQKPSRDICQRGTSLTIQCQVDSQVTMMFWYRQQPGQSLTLIATANQGSEATYESGFVIDKFPISRPNLTFSTLTVSNMSPEDSSIYLCSVGAEETQYFGPGTRLLVL.